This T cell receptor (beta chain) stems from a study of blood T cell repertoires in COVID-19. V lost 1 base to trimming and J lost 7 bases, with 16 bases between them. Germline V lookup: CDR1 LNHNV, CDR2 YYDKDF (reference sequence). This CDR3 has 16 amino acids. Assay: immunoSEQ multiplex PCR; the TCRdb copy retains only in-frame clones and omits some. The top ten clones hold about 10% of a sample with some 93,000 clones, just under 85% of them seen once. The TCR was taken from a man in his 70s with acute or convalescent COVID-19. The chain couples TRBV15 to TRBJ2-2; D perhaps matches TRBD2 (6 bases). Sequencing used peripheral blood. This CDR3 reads CATSRGGVAESGELFF. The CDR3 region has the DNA TGTGCCACCAGCAGAGGAGGGGTAGCGGAAAGCGGGGAGCTGTTTTTT.